This note documents a single T cell receptor beta chain sequence. This specimen comes from a study of regulatory T cells in long-lasting Graves disease. Across the whole study: Graves' patients, diagnosed recently, had received antithyroid drugs under 3 months.

Time point meaning: newly diagnosed GD, antithyroid drugs for less than 3 months. Preparation of the TCR library used RNA extracted from PBMCs. Arm-PCR of CDR3 regions and iRepertoire HTBI primers were used to build TCR beta libraries. TCRdb re-called the multiplex PCR reads with MiXCR, one entry per CDR3 protein. The data hold hundreds of thousands of distinct CDR3 sequences, with about 13% observed a single time. This CDR3 region has 16 residues. Germline CDR1 and CDR2: SGHTA and FQGTGA. V shed 3 bases and J 3 bases; nucleotides not matched to a gene: 8. These data were also reused for a study on T cells in Graves' hyperthyroidism and ophthalmopathy.

The TCR originated in a man aged 25-45 years with Graves disease. Sequencing used peripheral blood mononuclear cells (PBMCs), obtained at new diagnosis, from a patient treated with antithyroid drugs. This chain joins TRBV7-3 and TRBJ2-3, with TRBD2 matching 8 bases. The CDR3 sequence is CASSFAPGLGTDTQYF. DNA of the CDR3: TGTGCCAGCAGCTTTGCGCCGGGACTAGGAACAGATACGCAGTATTTT.